These 22 T cell receptor beta chains came from one sample sequenced in a study of T cells after yellow fever vaccination (dated by TCRdb to the late 2010s). The sample's treatment or condition label, in plain terms: live attenuated yellow fever vaccine strain. The library was obtained by 5' RACE. Sequencing took place on an Illumina HiSeq 2500. Starting from the raw public reads, TCRdb applied fastp trimming at Q25, assembled clones with MiXCR and retained in-frame beta chains. Identical CDR3 proteins give one entry, which carries the most common genes and DNA. The sample table holds hundreds of thousands of distinct CDR3 sequences, of which roughly a fifth were seen once. Of the sample, roughly a sixth falls within the top ten clones. The starting material was PBMCs, obtained approximately 20 days after the first yellow fever vaccination. Receptor source: a man younger than 30 who received the YFV17D yellow fever vaccine.

The chain has TRBV2 and TRBJ2-7, with D possibly being TRBD1 (6 bases). Germline loops: CDR1 SNHLY, CDR2 FYNNEI. The CDR3 is made up of 13 amino acids. Between the trimmed V and J ends, which lost 7 bases and 3 bases, there was a span of 13 bases. CDR3 in amino acids: CASTSDRLYEQYF. The CDR3 DNA follows: TGTGCCAGCACCTCGGACAGACTCTACGAGCAGTACTTC. The whole variable domain, filled in from reference TRBV2 and TRBJ2-7, reads EPEVTQTPSHQVTQMGQEVILRCVPISNHLYFYWYRQILGQKVEFLVSFYNNEISEKSEIFDDQFSVERPDGSNFTLKIRSTKLEDSAMYFCASTSDRLYEQYFGPGTRLTVT.

This clonotype has just a few counts. The rearrangement links TRBV19 to TRBJ2-2; 9 positions agree with TRBD1. V lost 6 bases, J lost 0 bases, and 8 bases stayed unmatched. The V gene's germline CDR1 is LNHDA and CDR2 SQIVND (reference sequence). The CDR3 loop spans 17 amino acids. The CDR3 region has the DNA TGTGCCAGTAGGAAACCGGGACAGGGTACGAACACCGGGGAGCTGTTTTTT. This codes for CASRKPGQGTNTGELFF. Supplemented by reference TRBV19 and TRBJ2-2, the full variable domain reads DGGITQSPKYLFRKEGQNVTLSCEQNLNHDAMYWYRQDPGQGLRLIYYSQIVNDFQKGDIAEGYSVSREKKESFPLTVTSAQKNPTAFYLCASRKPGQGTNTGELFFGEGSRLTVL.

There are many counts of this clonotype. The chain employs TRBV5-1 and TRBJ2-5, with D possibly TRBD2 on 6 matching bases. There are 14 residues in the CDR3. V lost 3 bases and J 3 bases, leaving 12 bases between the germline ends. Germline assignment: CDR1 SGHRS and CDR2 YFSETQ. CDR3 bases: TGCGCCAGCAGCTCCTCCGGGAGAGAAGAGACCCAGTACTTC. It is translated as CASSSSGREETQYF. Together with reference TRBV5-1 and TRBJ2-5, the CDR3 gives the full variable domain: KAGVTQTPRYLIKTRGQQVTLSCSPISGHRSVSWYQQTPGQGLQFLFEYFSETQRNKGNFPGRFSGRQFSNSRSEMNVSTLELGDSALYLCASSSSGREETQYFGPGTRLLVL.

The rearrangement links TRBV3-1 to TRBJ2-3; 7 nucleotides agree with TRBD2. This CDR3 contains 16 residues. From germline, CDR1 is LGHDT and CDR2 YNNKEL (reference sequence). After removal of 4 bases from V and 3 bases from J, the junction contained 10 bases not matched to a gene. For the CDR3, the DNA is TGTGCCAGCAGCCCCATTGGGGGGGGGGAAACAGATACGCAGTATTTT. This translates into CASSPIGGGETDTQYF.

This chain links TRBV18 with TRBJ2-4; D unresolved. The CDR3 is made up of 16 amino acids. Germline CDR1 and CDR2: KGHSH and LQKENI. Trimming took 5 bases from V and 0 from J, leaving 14 bases between them. CDR3 sequence (DNA): TGTGCCAGCTCAACGTTCGGTATGGGAGCCAAAAACATTCAGTACTTC. Protein sequence: CASSTFGMGAKNIQYF.

This clonotype came up a few times. The gene calls are TRBV12-5 and TRBJ2-2; 8 positions agree with TRBD1. There are 12 residues in the CDR3. From germline, CDR1 is LGHNT and CDR2 FRNRAP. The CDR3 coding sequence is TGTGCCGGGACAGGAAACACCGGGGAGCTGTTTTTT. Translating gives CAGTGNTGELFF.

This clonotype was counted a few times. This sequence joins TRBV5-1 and TRBJ2-1; 14 nucleotides line up with TRBD2. This CDR3 is 15 amino acids long. Germline CDR1 reads SGHRS; CDR2 reads YFSETQ. V dropped 5 bases and J dropped 10; count of bases not matched to a gene: 8. The CDR3, as DNA: TGCGCCAGCAGGGGGACTAGCGGGGGAAGTTGGGAGCAGTTCTTC. It specifies CASRGTSGGSWEQFF.

This clonotype was counted a few times. The chain couples TRBV29-1 to TRBJ2-5; D perhaps matches TRBD1 (6 bases). V was trimmed by 4 bases and J by 2 bases, leaving 14 bases between them. Per germline, CDR1 SQVTM and CDR2 ANQGSEA. CDR3 length: 14 residues. The chain's CDR3 is CSVVFGTLQETQYF. For the CDR3, the DNA is TGCAGCGTTGTTTTCGGGACACTGCAAGAGACCCAGTACTTC.

A word on this clonotype: At one boundary the junction diverges from the germline segment, which might be a read error. The chain recombines TRBV12-3 or TRBV12-4 with TRBJ2-4, with D possibly being TRBD1 (5 bases). CDR3 length: 13 residues. The CDR3 nucleotides are TGTGCCAGCAGGTCTAACAACCGGACAATCCTGAACTTC. The encoded protein is CASRSNNRTILNF.

The rearrangement links TRBV27 to TRBJ2-2; weak D call: TRBD2 (6 bases). V lost 7 bases and J 4 bases, leaving 13 bases between the germline ends. CDR1 and CDR2 from the germline V gene are MNHEY and SMNVEV (reference sequence). The CDR3 contains 14 residues. CDR3 in amino acids: CASKGGVLTGELFF. DNA of the CDR3: TGTGCCAGCAAAGGAGGGGTCCTCACCGGGGAGCTGTTTTTT.

V and J are TRBV3-1 and TRBJ2-3; a possible D gene is TRBD1 (6 bases). Looked up from germline, CDR1 is LGHDT and CDR2 is YNNKEL (reference sequence). V shed 4 bases and J shed 0 bases, with 11 bases lying between them. The CDR3 extends over 15 amino acids. CDR3 nucleotides: TGTGCCAGCAGCCCGAGGGGGACAAGCACAGATACGCAGTATTTT. Translation: CASSPRGTSTDTQYF.

This clonotype was counted a few times. The CDR3 loop is CASSYGDSNYEQYV. The CDR3 bases are TGCGCCAGCAGCTATGGGGACAGTAACTACGAGCAGTACGTC. The chain is built from TRBV5-1 and TRBJ2-7; 7 nucleotides line up with TRBD1. Germline CDR1 reads SGHRS; CDR2 reads YFSETQ. With V trimmed by 3 bases and J by 3 bases, 6 bases remained unmatched. This CDR3 has 14 residues.

A few counts support this clonotype. This chain joins TRBV2 and TRBJ2-1, with a tentative D call TRBD1 (6 bases). With 9 bases removed from V and 6 bases from J, the gap between germline ends came to 18 bases. Per the germline V gene, CDR1 is SNHLY and CDR2 is FYNNEI. The CDR3 extends over 14 amino acids. In nucleotides, the CDR3 is TGTGCCAGTAGGAACAGGGTAAGGGCCAATGAGCAGTTCTTC. Its protein is CASRNRVRANEQFF.

This clonotype has more than one count but fewer than ten. The rearrangement uses TRBV5-1 and TRBJ1-4; the D is unclear. Germline CDR1 reads SGHRS; CDR2 reads YFSETQ. The CDR3 length is 13 residues. Between the trimmed V and J ends, which lost 2 bases and 7 bases, there was a span of 9 bases. CDR3 in amino acids: CASSFGSSEKLFF. CDR3 sequence (DNA): TGCGCCAGCAGCTTTGGGTCTAGTGAAAAACTGTTTTTT. The entire variable domain, with the rest obtained from reference TRBV5-1 and TRBJ1-4, is as follows: KAGVTQTPRYLIKTRGQQVTLSCSPISGHRSVSWYQQTPGQGLQFLFEYFSETQRNKGNFPGRFSGRQFSNSRSEMNVSTLELGDSALYLCASSFGSSEKLFFGSGTQLSVL.

This chain connects TRBV4-1 to TRBJ2-5, with TRBD2 matching 7 bases. J gave up 5 bases and V 1 base, and 10 bases lay outside the gene matches. Germline CDR1 reads MGHRA; CDR2 reads YSYEKL. CDR3 length equals 16 residues. The CDR3 DNA reads TGCGCCAGCAGCCAAGCCCTGTACGCGGGGGAGGAGACCCAGTACTTC. It encodes CASSQALYAGEETQYF.

The chain combines TRBV3-1 with TRBJ2-6; TRBD2 matches at 11 bases. Trimming cost V 1 base and J 0 bases; bases outside gene matches: 2. Germline CDR1 and CDR2: LGHDT and YNNKEL (reference sequence). This CDR3 has 18 amino acids. The CDR3 coding sequence is TGTGCCAGCAGCCAAGGACTAGCGGGATCCTCTGGGGCCAACGTCCTGACTTTC. It encodes CASSQGLAGSSGANVLTF. Full variable domain (outside the CDR3, taken from reference TRBV3-1 and TRBJ2-6): DTAVSQTPKYLVTQMGNDKSIKCEQNLGHDTMYWYKQDSKKFLKIMFSYNNKELIINETVPNRFSPKSPDKAHLNLHINSLELGDSAVYFCASSQGLAGSSGANVLTFGAGSRLTVL.

Only a few counts were recorded for this clonotype. The CDR3 DNA follows: TGTGCCAGCAGTTTTTTCGCGGTTACTAACAGGGGGCAATACGAGCAGTACTTC. Translation gives CASSFFAVTNRGQYEQYF. The genes are TRBV27 and TRBJ2-7, with 9 positions matching TRBD1. The CDR3 loop spans 18 amino acids. Germline CDR1 MNHEY, CDR2 SMNVEV (reference sequence). V trimming: 3 bases; J trimming: 4 bases; junction bases outside the gene matches: 16.

The V gene is TRBV28, the J gene TRBJ1-2; tentative D call: TRBD1 (5 bases). The CDR3 length is 14 residues. Germline V lookup: CDR1 MDHEN, CDR2 SYDVKM. The germline V and J ends were trimmed by 4 bases and 8 bases, with 17 bases remaining between them. CDR3 protein: CASSSGGLFGGYTF. The CDR3, as DNA: TGTGCCAGCAGTTCGGGGGGTTTGTTTGGAGGCTACACCTTC.

The chain employs TRBV29-1 and TRBJ2-7; D is undetermined. Deletions cut 4 bases from V and 2 bases from J, with 9 bases between. This CDR3 contains 12 residues. Germline V gene sequence: CDR1 SQVTM, CDR2 ANQGSEA. The CDR3 sequence: CSVVARPYEQYF. Written as DNA, the CDR3 is TGCAGCGTTGTGGCCAGGCCCTACGAGCAGTACTTC.

This clonotype was counted between two and nine times. The CDR3 sequence is CASSQGRGPYQETQYF. DNA of the CDR3: TGTGCCAGCAGCCAGGGCAGGGGCCCTTACCAAGAGACCCAGTACTTC. This chain joins TRBV14 and TRBJ2-5, with D possibly being TRBD1 (6 bases). The germline gives CDR1 SGHDN, CDR2 FVKESK. Trimming pared 3 bases from V and 0 bases from J, leaving 14 bases between. This CDR3 comprises 16 residues. The full variable domain, with the rest looked up from reference TRBV14 and TRBJ2-5, is EAGVTQFPSHSVIEKGQTVTLRCDPISGHDNLYWYRRVMGKEIKFLLHFVKESKQDESGMPNNRFLAERTGGTYSTLKVQPAELEDSGVYFCASSQGRGPYQETQYFGPGTRLLVL.

This clonotype has more than one count but fewer than ten. The chain carries TRBV19 and TRBJ2-3; the match to TRBD1 covers 8 bases. CDR1 and CDR2 from the germline V gene are LNHDA and SQIVND (reference sequence). The CDR3 covers 14 residues. The V gene end was trimmed by 5 bases and the J gene end by 11 bases; junction bases not matched to a gene: 12. CDR3 sequence (DNA): TGTGCCAGTAGTCTCCTCCGGGACAGGAAGGTGCAGTATTTT. It yields the protein CASSLLRDRKVQYF.

The V call is TRBV4-3, the J call TRBJ2-1, with D perhaps given as TRBD1 or TRBD2 (5 bases each). V dropped 0 bases and J dropped 3 bases, with 6 bases sitting between them. Germline V gene sequence: CDR1 LGHNA, CDR2 YSLEER. CDR3 length: 14 residues. Here the CDR3 DNA reads TGCGCCAGCAGCCAAGATGGGGGCTACAATGAGCAGTTCTTC. Amino acid sequence: CASSQDGGYNEQFF.